Listed below are T cell receptor beta chains from one sample, sequenced in a study of early T cells in non-severe SARS-CoV-2 infection. TCRdb analysed the 5' RACE reads with MiXCR anew, one entry per CDR3 protein. The sample shows roughly 83,000 distinct CDR3 sequences, approximately 12% of them seen only once. The sequenced sample was whole blood, obtained at baseline. These receptors came from an adult who was a healthcare worker with PCR-confirmed SARS-CoV-2 infection or an uninfected control (not recorded which). The CDR3 runs from the conserved cysteine through the conserved F or W. D genes are given only for firm matches. Clone size, where shown, is once, few, many, or a class for clones that have expanded.

>.|TRBV18|.|TRBJ2-2
CASSPLGGTAYTGELFF
>.|TRBV11-3|.|TRBJ2-2
CASRRVTGELFF
>many|TRBV25-1|TRBD2|TRBJ2-1
CASRTETSGINEQFF
>few|TRBV6-6|TRBD1|TRBJ1-1
CASSYPPGQHTEAFF
>.|TRBV5-1|.|TRBJ2-2
CASSVGPLNTGELFF
>.|TRBV5-1|.|TRBJ2-4
CASSYWTEGIQYF
>.|TRBV24-1|TRBD2|TRBJ2-1
CAAGGAGGYNEQFF
>.|TRBV5-4|.|TRBJ2-1
CASSPGTAVTYNEQFF
>few|TRBV20-1|TRBD1|TRBJ1-1
CSAPYQGQAEAFF
>.|TRBV28|.|TRBJ1-6
CASSLGAPAGSPLHF
>few|TRBV30|TRBD2|TRBJ2-1
CAWSPLAGGPPVFF
>many|TRBV4-2|TRBD2|TRBJ2-7
CASSPRAMTSGGHSSYEQYF
>.|TRBV7-2|.|TRBJ1-1
CASSLVVRNTEAFF
>many|TRBV6-1|.|TRBJ2-6
CASSEPGLGANVLTF